A selection of T cell receptor beta chains follows, all from one sample in a study of technical replicates of blood from a handful of donors. Sequencing was performed with immunoSEQ multiplex PCR; in TCRdb, only in-frame clones are kept and a portion is missing. The sample comprises over 85,000 clones, 94% of which are singletons, and over 0.2% rests with the top ten. The sample consisted of T cells isolated from PBMCs. The receptors come from a human donor in good health. The CDR3 runs from the conserved cysteine through the conserved F or W. The order of the fields is D gene, clone size, J gene, V gene, CDR3 protein, CDR3 DNA. The D gene is left open where the match is weak. For some rows the clone size is stated as once, few or many, or as a class when expanded; others skip it.

>TRBD2|once|TRBJ2-1|TRBV7-9
CASSLGLAGDIDEQFF
TGTGCCAGCAGCTTAGGACTAGCGGGAGACATCGATGAGCAGTTCTTC
>TRBD1|.|TRBJ2-2|TRBV5-8
CASSPDRGFAGELFF
TGTGCCAGCAGCCCTGACAGGGGTTTCGCCGGGGAGCTGTTTTTT
>.|.|TRBJ2-7|TRBV6-5
CASSGTISYEQYF
TGTGCCAGCAGCGGGACAATCTCCTACGAGCAGTACTTC
>TRBD1|once|TRBJ2-1|TRBV19
CASRSKQGIAYNEQFF
TGTGCCAGTAGATCCAAACAGGGGATTGCCTACAATGAGCAGTTCTTC
>.|.|TRBJ2-2|TRBV7-9
CASSLGGVPGELFF
TGTGCCAGCAGCCTCGGAGGGGTCCCCGGGGAGCTGTTTTTT
>.|.|TRBJ2-1|TRBV6-5
CASRRADNEQFF
TGTGCCAGCAGGCGGGCGGACAATGAGCAGTTCTTC
>TRBD2|.|TRBJ2-1|TRBV11-3
CASSLRGGNSVYNEQFF
TGTGCCAGCAGCCTACGGGGAGGGAATAGCGTCTACAATGAGCAGTTCTTC
>.|.|TRBJ1-2|TRBV28
CASSQGSPGANYGYTF
TGTGCCAGCAGTCAAGGGTCTCCAGGGGCTAACTATGGCTACACCTTC
>.|.|TRBJ2-7|TRBV28
CASSLPPLAQYEQYF
TGTGCCAGCAGTTTACCTCCCCTAGCCCAATACGAGCAGTACTTC
>TRBD1|.|TRBJ1-2|TRBV11-3
CASSFDREYGYTF
TGTGCCAGCAGCTTTGACAGGGAGTATGGCTACACCTTC
>.|.|TRBJ2-4|TRBV5-1
CASSLDPVPNIQYF
TGCGCCAGCAGCTTGGACCCGGTTCCAAACATTCAGTACTTC
>.|.|TRBJ2-1|TRBV13
CASSSLGNEQFF
TGTGCCAGCAGTTCACTTGGCAATGAGCAGTTCTTC
>.|.|TRBJ1-2|TRBV10-1
CASSETGYDYGYTF
TGCGCCAGCAGTGAGACGGGTTATGACTATGGCTACACCTTC
>.|.|TRBJ1-1|TRBV5-5
CASSTRGTLNTEAFF
TGTGCCAGCAGCACCCGGGGAACCTTGAACACTGAAGCTTTCTTT
>TRBD1|.|TRBJ1-6|TRBV28
CASSFVSGGNSPLHF
TGTGCCAGCAGTTTTGTCTCAGGGGGGAATTCACCCCTCCACTTT
>TRBD2|.|TRBJ2-2|TRBV2
CASSYLAGHTGELFF
TGTGCCAGCAGTTACCTAGCGGGGCACACCGGGGAGCTGTTTTTT
>TRBD1|.|TRBJ1-4|TRBV28
CASSSRGQGIEKLFF
TGTGCCAGCAGTTCCCGGGGACAGGGCATTGAAAAACTGTTTTTT
>TRBD2|.|TRBJ2-1|TRBV6-5
CASSSLTSGVNEQFF
TGTGCCAGCAGTTCCTTGACTAGCGGGGTAAATGAGCAGTTCTTC
>.|.|TRBJ2-1|TRBV7-8
CASSLAYGTYNEQFF
TGTGCCAGCAGCTTAGCCTACGGGACCTACAATGAGCAGTTCTTC
>.|few|TRBJ2-2|TRBV7-3
CASSLNSAGKAGELFF
TGTGCCAGCAGCTTAAACTCGGCGGGGAAAGCCGGGGAGCTGTTTTTT
>TRBD1|.|TRBJ1-5|TRBV5-5
CASSQTGNVGQPQHF
TGTGCCAGCAGTCAGACAGGGAACGTCGGTCAGCCCCAGCATTTT
>TRBD1|.|TRBJ1-6|TRBV27
CASRQGADSPLHF
TGTGCCAGTCGACAGGGCGCGGATTCACCCCTCCACTTT
>.|.|TRBJ2-2|TRBV7-9
CAIPGGDTGELFF
TGTGCCATCCCCGGCGGGGACACCGGGGAGCTGTTTTTT
>.|.|TRBJ2-1|TRBV7-8
CASSQRQAQVNEQFF
TGTGCCAGCAGCCAAAGACAGGCCCAAGTCAATGAGCAGTTCTTC
>.|.|TRBJ1-1|TRBV27
CASSPPGLPPGRGAFF
TGTGCCAGCAGTCCGCCCGGTCTTCCTCCAGGGCGGGGAGCTTTCTTT
>.|.|TRBJ2-7|TRBV21-1
CASSKSQGGYEQYF
TGTGCCAGCAGCAAGTCTCAGGGGGGCTACGAGCAGTACTTC
>.|.|TRBJ1-1|TRBV7-8
CASRPFIGGINEAFF
TGTGCCAGCAGGCCTTTCATTGGGGGGATCAATGAAGCTTTCTTT
>TRBD2|.|TRBJ2-7|TRBV4-1
CASSRGLAGVYEQYF
TGCGCCAGCAGCCGAGGACTAGCGGGAGTGTACGAGCAGTACTTC
>TRBD1|.|TRBJ2-3|TRBV6-5
CASSYSPTGTDTQYF
TGTGCCAGCAGTTACTCCCCGACAGGGACAGATACGCAGTATTTT
>.|.|TRBJ2-7|TRBV30
CACCGRTSPSYEQYF
TGTGCCTGTTGCGGTCGGACATCACCTTCCTACGAGCAGTACTTC
>TRBD1|once|TRBJ2-6|TRBV29-1
CSVDGTGTSGANVLTF
TGCAGCGTTGATGGGACAGGCACCTCTGGGGCCAACGTCCTGACTTTC
>.|.|TRBJ1-4|TRBV28
CASRPTGTPNEKLFF
TGTGCCAGCAGGCCTACCGGGACTCCTAATGAAAAACTGTTTTTT
>.|.|TRBJ2-5|TRBV4-1
CASSQAWGLETQYF
TGCGCCAGCAGCCAAGCATGGGGGCTAGAGACCCAGTACTTC
>.|.|TRBJ1-4|TRBV19
CASSSTEGVWEKLFF
TGTGCCAGTAGCTCTACAGAGGGGGTCTGGGAAAAACTGTTTTTT
>TRBD1|.|TRBJ1-3|TRBV19
CASIPDRDFRNTIYF
TGTGCCAGTATCCCCGACAGGGACTTTAGGAACACCATATATTTT
>TRBD1|.|TRBJ1-3|TRBV18
CASSPTTGRTIYF
TGTGCCAGCTCACCAACGACAGGGAGGACCATATATTTT
>.|.|TRBJ2-7|TRBV21-1
CASSKGVRERGLSYEQYF
TGTGCCAGCAGCAAAGGGGTTCGGGAGCGGGGGCTCTCCTACGAGCAGTACTTC
>.|.|TRBJ2-7|TRBV19
CASSIDSSYEQYF
TGTGCCAGTAGTATAGACAGTTCCTACGAGCAGTACTTC
>.|once|TRBJ2-7|TRBV4-2
CASSQDKLNSYEQYF
TGTGCCAGCAGCCAAGATAAGCTGAACTCCTACGAGCAGTACTTC
>TRBD1|.|TRBJ1-1|TRBV6-4
CASSATGGEAFF
TGTGCCAGCAGCGCGACAGGGGGCGAAGCTTTCTTT
>.|.|TRBJ2-3|TRBV7-9
CASSLPPADTQYF
TGTGCCAGCAGCCTACCCCCCGCGGATACGCAGTATTTT
>TRBD1|.|TRBJ2-5|TRBV11-2
CASSPGPRQGPETQYF
TGTGCCAGCAGCCCAGGGCCCCGACAGGGGCCAGAGACCCAGTACTTC
>.|.|TRBJ1-6|TRBV13
CASSSSGSLHF
TGTGCCAGCAGCTCTTCCGGGAGCCTCCACTTT
>TRBD2|few|TRBJ2-2|TRBV18
CASSPSSGNGELFF
TGTGCCAGCTCACCTTCCAGCGGGAACGGGGAGCTGTTTTTT
>TRBD1|.|TRBJ2-1|TRBV27
CASSPQAGTGSDEQFF
TGTGCCAGCAGTCCCCAGGCCGGGACAGGGTCGGATGAGCAGTTCTTC
>TRBD1|.|TRBJ1-1|TRBV11-2
CASSLHQGGPSEAFF
TGTGCCAGCAGCTTACATCAAGGGGGCCCGTCTGAAGCTTTCTTT
>.|once|TRBJ2-1|TRBV2
CASSERGPSQFF
TGTGCCAGCAGTGAAAGGGGCCCCAGCCAGTTCTTC
>.|.|TRBJ1-1|TRBV5-1
CASSLAGRGTEAFF
TGCGCCAGCAGCTTGGCCGGGAGGGGCACTGAAGCTTTCTTT
>TRBD1|.|TRBJ1-3|TRBV4-1
CASSSTGGVGNTIYF
TGCGCCAGCAGCTCTACAGGGGGCGTCGGAAACACCATATATTTT
>.|.|TRBJ2-6|TRBV27
CASSSTGHTGPGANVLTF
TGTGCCAGCAGTTCAACTGGACACACCGGGCCTGGGGCCAACGTCCTGACTTTC
>.|.|TRBJ2-1|TRBV11-2
CASSLDGSYNEQFF
TGTGCCAGCAGCTTAGACGGGAGCTACAATGAGCAGTTCTTC
>TRBD2|.|TRBJ2-7|TRBV2
CASSPTSATTYEQYF
TGTGCCAGCAGCCCGACTAGCGCCACCACCTACGAGCAGTACTTC
>TRBD2|.|TRBJ2-5|TRBV27
CASSLVPPASGQETQYF
TGTGCCAGCAGTTTGGTCCCCCCTGCTAGCGGACAAGAGACCCAGTACTTC
>.|once|TRBJ2-7|TRBV4-1
CASSRRSALSREQYF
TGCGCCAGCAGCCGACGGTCGGCACTATCACGAGAGCAGTACTTC
>.|.|TRBJ1-1|TRBV27
CASSLGRGTEAFF
TGTGCCAGCAGTTTGGGAAGGGGCACTGAAGCTTTCTTT